This T cell receptor (beta chain) was identified during a study of neurological immune-mediated disorders. This clonotype was observed a handful of times. Whenever a sequencing run was performed, it yielded over 200 million TCR-beta sequences from 15-18 subjects. TCRdb re-analysed the 5' RACE reads in MiXCR, keeping a single row per CDR3 protein. The sample lists more than 50,000 distinct CDR3 sequences; less than 5.5% were seen once. The V end was cut by 3 bases, the J end by 0 bases, with 8 bases between. This CDR3 spans 14 amino acids. The chain is built from TRBV12-3 or TRBV12-4 and TRBJ1-2, with D tentatively TRBD1 (5 bases). This TCR came from a woman under 40 with multiple sclerosis. The source material was PBMCs. This chain's CDR3 is CASSFAGTNYGYTF. The CDR3 DNA is TGTGCCAGCAGTTTTGCAGGGACTAACTATGGCTACACCTTC.